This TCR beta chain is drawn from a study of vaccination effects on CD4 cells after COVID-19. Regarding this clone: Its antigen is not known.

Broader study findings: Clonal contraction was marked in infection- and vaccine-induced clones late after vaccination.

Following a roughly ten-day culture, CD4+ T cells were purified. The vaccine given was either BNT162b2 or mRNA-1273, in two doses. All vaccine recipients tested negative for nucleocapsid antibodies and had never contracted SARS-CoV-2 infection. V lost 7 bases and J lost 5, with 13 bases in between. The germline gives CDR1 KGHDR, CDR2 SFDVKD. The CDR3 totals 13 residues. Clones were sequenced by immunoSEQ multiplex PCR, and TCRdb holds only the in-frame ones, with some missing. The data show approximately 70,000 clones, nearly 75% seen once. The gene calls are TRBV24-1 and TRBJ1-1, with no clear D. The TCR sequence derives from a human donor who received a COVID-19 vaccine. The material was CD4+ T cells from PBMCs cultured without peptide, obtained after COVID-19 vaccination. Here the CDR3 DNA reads TGTGCCACCAGCCTCCATGACGGGACTGAAGCTTTCTTT. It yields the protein CATSLHDGTEAFF.